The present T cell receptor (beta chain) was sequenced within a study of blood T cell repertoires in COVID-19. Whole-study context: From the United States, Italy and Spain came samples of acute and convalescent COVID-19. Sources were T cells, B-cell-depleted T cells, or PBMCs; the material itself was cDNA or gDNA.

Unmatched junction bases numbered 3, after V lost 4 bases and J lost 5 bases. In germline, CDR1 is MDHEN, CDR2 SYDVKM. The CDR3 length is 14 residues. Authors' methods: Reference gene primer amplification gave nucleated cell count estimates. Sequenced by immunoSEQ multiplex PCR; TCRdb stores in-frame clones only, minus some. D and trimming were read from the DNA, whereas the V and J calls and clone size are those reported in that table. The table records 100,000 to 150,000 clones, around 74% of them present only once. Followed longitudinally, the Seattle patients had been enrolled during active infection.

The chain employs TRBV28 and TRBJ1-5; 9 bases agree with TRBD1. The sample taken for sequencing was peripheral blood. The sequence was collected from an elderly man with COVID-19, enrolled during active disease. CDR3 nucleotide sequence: TGTGCCAGCAGTTCCGGGACAGGGCATCAGCCCCAGCATTTT. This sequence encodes CASSSGTGHQPQHF.